The rows below give T cell receptor beta chains drawn from one sample of a study of cytomegalovirus exposure and HLA in healthy donors. Using immunoSEQ multiplex PCR, the repertoire was profiled, and TCRdb retains in-frame clones only, with some absent. This sample has some 120,000 clones, with around 75% found just once. Sequencing used PBMCs. These receptors originate from a middle-aged woman in good health and CMV-seropositive. Each CDR3 is given with its conserved first and last residue. Fields, in order: V gene, clone size, D gene, J gene, CDR3 protein, CDR3 DNA. A D gene is named only where the DNA matches it firmly. Not every row has a clone size; where given, it reads once, few, many or a size class.

v_call: TRBV19
clone_size: NA
d_call: TRBD2
j_call: TRBJ2-4
cdr3_aa: CASSPIAGQRRNIQYF
cdr3_nt: TGTGCCAGTAGTCCTATAGCGGGCCAACGAAGGAACATTCAGTACTTC

v_call: TRBV5-8
clone_size: few
d_call: NA
j_call: TRBJ1-1
cdr3_aa: CASSLDRRNTEAFF
cdr3_nt: TGTGCCAGCAGCTTGGACAGGAGGAACACTGAAGCTTTCTTT

v_call: TRBV11-2
clone_size: few
d_call: NA
j_call: TRBJ2-1
cdr3_aa: CASSLGRSGQFF
cdr3_nt: TGTGCCAGCAGCTTAGGTCGTAGCGGCCAGTTCTTC

v_call: TRBV28
clone_size: NA
d_call: NA
j_call: TRBJ2-5
cdr3_aa: CASSPRGTQYF
cdr3_nt: TGTGCCAGCAGTCCCCGGGGGACCCAGTACTTC

v_call: TRBV27
clone_size: NA
d_call: TRBD1
j_call: TRBJ2-7
cdr3_aa: CASSPFWTGSVEQYF
cdr3_nt: TGTGCCAGCAGTCCTTTTTGGACAGGGTCCGTCGAGCAGTACTTC

v_call: TRBV13
clone_size: NA
d_call: NA
j_call: TRBJ1-1
cdr3_aa: CASSLQGNTEAFF
cdr3_nt: TGTGCCAGCAGCTTACAGGGGAACACTGAAGCTTTCTTT

v_call: TRBV4-3
clone_size: few
d_call: TRBD1
j_call: TRBJ2-7
cdr3_aa: CASSPGQSYEQYF
cdr3_nt: TGCGCCAGCAGCCCGGGACAGAGTTACGAGCAGTACTTC

v_call: TRBV6-1
clone_size: NA
d_call: TRBD1
j_call: TRBJ1-5
cdr3_aa: CASSVGQGGTYSNQPQHF
cdr3_nt: TGTGCCAGCAGTGTTGGACAGGGGGGGACTTATAGCAATCAGCCCCAGCATTTT

v_call: TRBV6-1
clone_size: few
d_call: TRBD1
j_call: TRBJ2-1
cdr3_aa: CASSVGQGTIEQFF
cdr3_nt: TGTGCCAGCAGTGTGGGACAGGGGACAATCGAGCAGTTCTTC

v_call: TRBV5-1
clone_size: few
d_call: TRBD1
j_call: TRBJ1-2
cdr3_aa: CASSSDRAGSGYTF
cdr3_nt: TGCGCCAGCAGCTCGGACAGGGCGGGGAGCGGCTACACCTTC

v_call: TRBV30
clone_size: few
d_call: NA
j_call: TRBJ2-2
cdr3_aa: CAWGGYGGSTTGELFF
cdr3_nt: TGTGCCTGGGGGGGCTATGGTGGGTCGACCACCGGGGAGCTGTTTTTT

v_call: TRBV2
clone_size: few
d_call: NA
j_call: TRBJ2-5
cdr3_aa: CASTPAETQYF
cdr3_nt: TGTGCCAGCACCCCCGCGGAGACCCAGTACTTC

v_call: TRBV5-4
clone_size: NA
d_call: TRBD1
j_call: TRBJ1-2
cdr3_aa: CASSLAGTGYGYTF
cdr3_nt: TGTGCCAGCAGCTTGGCCGGGACAGGCTATGGCTACACCTTC

v_call: TRBV5-1
clone_size: NA
d_call: NA
j_call: TRBJ2-7
cdr3_aa: CASRDRELGEQYF
cdr3_nt: TGCGCCAGCAGAGATCGGGAGCTGGGGGAGCAGTACTTC